One sample yielded the 25 T cell receptor beta chains listed below, sequenced in a study of CD8+ T cells in alopecia areata. In each case, RNA was isolated and then reverse transcribed into cDNA as the sequencing template. Repertoires were generated with immunoSEQ multiplex PCR, while TCRdb's copy carries only in-frame clones and drops some. The data contain fewer than 250,000 clones, approximately 45% of them singletons. The treatment is: oral pan-JAK inhibitor, 5-10 mg twice daily. The sample was CD4+ T cells sorted from blood, taken between weeks 36 and 40, from a patient treated with tofacitinib. The receptors derive from a human donor with alopecia areata.

In its sample, this clone was seen many times. The CDR3 protein is CASSPLTGGMVIDTQYF. The CDR3 DNA follows: TGTGCCAGCAGTCCCCTGACGGGAGGAATGGTTATAGATACGCAGTATTTT. The chain has TRBV28 and TRBJ2-3, with 7 bases that match TRBD2. Germline V lookup: CDR1 MDHEN, CDR2 SYDVKM. CDR3 length equals 17 residues. J gave up 5 bases and V 5 bases, and 16 bases lay outside the gene matches.

This clone was seen only once. CDR3 in amino acids: CSLRSAGLSNEQFF. In DNA form, the CDR3 reads TGCAGCTTGAGGTCAGCGGGCTTAAGCAATGAGCAGTTCTTC. The chain is built from TRBV29-1 and TRBJ2-1; D is possibly TRBD2 (6 bases). CDR1 SQVTM and CDR2 ANQGSEA come from the germline V gene. V was cut by 8 bases and J by 6 bases, with 20 bases left in between. CDR3 size: 14 residues.

The chain links TRBV29-1 to TRBJ2-3; D uncertain. CDR1 is SQVTM and CDR2 is ANQGSEA in the germline V gene. The CDR3 consists of 13 residues. In nucleotides, the CDR3 is TGCAGTGCCAAGTGGAGCCGCACAGATACGCAGTATTTT. Translating it yields CSAKWSRTDTQYF.

On this clone: The conserved closing phenylalanine or tryptophan is absent in this CDR3, likely reflecting a read error. This sequence joins TRBV29-1 and TRBJ1-1; D call uncertain. Germline V gene data show CDR1 as SQVTM and CDR2 as ANQGSEA. This CDR3 comprises 10 residues. Trimming pared 5 bases from V and 8 bases from J, leaving 9 bases between. Written as DNA, the CDR3 is TGCAGCGTTCCTGGGCGAGAAGCTTTCCTT. This encodes CSVPGREAFL.

This clone was seen a few times. The rearrangement links TRBV5-1 to TRBJ2-5; 9 bases map to TRBD1. Germline-derived CDR1 and CDR2 are SGHRS and YFSETQ. This CDR3 has 15 residues. V was clipped by 0 bases and J by 5 bases; unmatched bases: 5. The DNA for the CDR3 is TGCGCCAGCAGCTTGGTCGGACAGGGGCCCGAGACCCAGTACTTC. Translated, it gives CASSLVGQGPETQYF.

The table lists this clone with a few counts. The gene calls are TRBV29-1 and TRBJ2-7; no clear D. With 2 bases removed from V and 3 bases from J, the gap between germline ends came to 5 bases. The germline gives CDR1 SQVTM, CDR2 ANQGSEA. The CDR3 loop spans 11 amino acids. This chain's CDR3 is CSVEFLYEQYF. The CDR3 region has the DNA TGCAGCGTTGAATTCCTCTACGAGCAGTACTTC.

V gene TRBV6-5 combines with J gene TRBJ2-7; possibly TRBD1 or TRBD2 for D (5 bases each). Germline CDR1 MNHEY, CDR2 SVGAGI. This CDR3 is built from 15 residues. The ends were cut back, 2 bases at V and 0 bases at J, with 11 bases in the middle. The CDR3 is CASSYGGVLSYEQYF. DNA for the CDR3: TGTGCCAGCAGTTACGGGGGAGTTCTCTCCTACGAGCAGTACTTC.

The chain couples TRBV6-1 to TRBJ2-5; the D is unclear. The V and J ends lost 7 bases and 3 bases respectively, with 12 bases between them. This CDR3 comprises 13 residues. Germline CDR1 and CDR2: MNHNS and SASEGT. The CDR3 region is CASTHSPKETQYF. The CDR3 DNA reads as TGTGCCAGCACGCACAGCCCTAAAGAGACCCAGTACTTC.

This clone has only a few counts. The V gene is TRBV2, the J gene TRBJ1-2; a possible D gene is TRBD1 (5 bases). CDR1 is SNHLY and CDR2 is FYNNEI in the germline V gene. The V end lost 6 bases, the J end lost 8 bases, and 16 bases lay between the germline ends. This CDR3 is built from 13 residues. The CDR3 DNA is TGTGCCAGCAGCCCCGGGACCGTCGAGGGCTACACCTTC. It translates to CASSPGTVEGYTF. The full variable domain, with the rest looked up from reference TRBV2 and TRBJ1-2, is EPEVTQTPSHQVTQMGQEVILRCVPISNHLYFYWYRQILGQKVEFLVSFYNNEISEKSEIFDDQFSVERPDGSNFTLKIRSTKLEDSAMYFCASSPGTVEGYTFGSGTRLTVV.

In this sample, this clone turned up a few times. This chain uses TRBV6-6 with TRBJ1-1; D is unresolved. Germline V lookup: CDR1 MNHNY, CDR2 SVGAGI (reference sequence). Trimming removed 5 bases from V and 0 bases from J, with 7 bases in between. The CDR3 loop spans 13 amino acids. CDR3 coding DNA: TGTGCCAGCAGTCCCGCAGTGAACACTGAAGCTTTCTTT. Protein sequence: CASSPAVNTEAFF.

The chain combines TRBV10-3 with TRBJ2-7, with D unresolved. The germline V and J ends were trimmed by 6 bases and 5 bases, with 17 bases remaining between them. The CDR3 sequence is 14 residues long. Germline V gene data show CDR1 as ENHRY and CDR2 as SYGVKD. The CDR3 nucleotides are TGTGCCATCAGCCTCGGGCGAAGAGGCAACGAGCAGTACTTC. It codes for CAISLGRRGNEQYF.

This chain connects TRBV7-2 to TRBJ2-4; D remains unclear. This CDR3 comprises 14 residues. In germline, CDR1 is SGHTA, CDR2 FQGNSA. V shed 2 bases and J shed 10 bases, with 15 bases lying between them. CDR3 nucleotide sequence: TGTGCCAGCAGCTTAAATCCCCAGGAAAGAATTCAGTACTTC. Translated, it gives CASSLNPQERIQYF.

The V and J genes are TRBV7-2 and TRBJ1-4, with D uncertain. Germline V gene lookup returns CDR1 SGHTA and CDR2 FQGNSA. V lost 6 bases to trimming and J lost 3 bases, with 14 bases between them. The CDR3 spans 15 residues. CDR3 in DNA: TGTGCCAGCAGGCCGGGGAGGGTCGCTAATGAAAAACTGTTTTTT. Protein product: CASRPGRVANEKLFF.

The chain employs TRBV5-4 and TRBJ2-5; 9 nucleotides match TRBD2. The V gene end was trimmed by 2 bases and the J gene end by 5 bases; junction bases not matched to a gene: 7. Germline-derived CDR1 and CDR2 are SGHNT and YYREEE (reference sequence). The CDR3 has 15 residues. CDR3 DNA: TGTGCCAGCAGCTTAGATAGCGGGAGCAGCGAGACCCAGTACTTC. This encodes CASSLDSGSSETQYF.

A single count supports this clone. The CDR3, as DNA: TGTGCCAGCGGACAACCCTCTGGGGCCAACGTCCTGACTTTC. Translating gives CASGQPSGANVLTF. The chain combines TRBV28 with TRBJ2-6; D is possibly TRBD1 (5 bases). The CDR3 runs to 14 residues. V was shortened by 8 bases and J by 0 bases, with 8 bases between the two germline ends. The germline gives CDR1 MDHEN, CDR2 SYDVKM.

The chain uses TRBV27 and TRBJ2-7, with 7 bases aligning to TRBD1. CDR3 size: 13 residues. J gave up 5 bases and V 5 bases, and 6 bases lay outside the gene matches. CDR1 is MNHEY, CDR2 SMNVEV, per germline (reference sequence). The CDR3: CASSPWTGHEQYF. The CDR3 bases are TGTGCCAGCAGTCCCTGGACAGGTCACGAGCAGTACTTC.

In DNA, the CDR3 is TGTGCCGCCGCTCAGGGGCATGGCAATCAGCCCCAGCATTTT. Residues: CAAAQGHGNQPQHF. This chain connects TRBV19 to TRBJ1-5; perhaps TRBD1 as D (6 bases). V shed 11 bases and J shed 2 bases, with 16 bases lying between them. The CDR3 is 14 amino acids. The germline gives CDR1 LNHDA, CDR2 SQIVND (reference sequence).

The chain uses TRBV5-1 and TRBJ2-7, with D tentatively TRBD2 (6 bases). Trimming took off 3 bases at V and 2 bases at J, with 12 bases between the two ends. CDR1 and CDR2 from the germline V gene are SGHRS and YFSETQ. The CDR3 has 14 amino acids. The CDR3: CASSYTAGPYEQYF. The CDR3 nucleotides are TGCGCCAGCAGCTATACGGCGGGACCCTACGAGCAGTACTTC.

The V gene is TRBV19, the J gene TRBJ2-2, with D possibly matching TRBD1 (5 bases). V was cut by 7 bases and J by 0 bases, with 15 bases left in between. CDR1 is LNHDA, CDR2 SQIVND, per germline (reference sequence). The CDR3 has 16 residues. CDR3 sequence: CASISTGTPNTGELFF. Written as DNA, the CDR3 is TGTGCCAGTATCAGTACAGGTACCCCGAACACCGGGGAGCTGTTTTTT.

This clone was counted a few times. The CDR3: CSVVRSRTDTQYF. The CDR3 coding sequence is TGCAGCGTTGTGCGGAGCCGCACAGATACGCAGTATTTT. The V and J genes are TRBV29-1 and TRBJ2-3, with no clear D. Trimming cost V 4 bases and J 1 base, with 9 bases left between them. Germline CDR1 reads SQVTM; CDR2 reads ANQGSEA. The CDR3 covers 13 residues.

The chain joins TRBV10-3 to TRBJ2-7; 9 bases match TRBD1. There are 15 residues in the CDR3. CDR1 is ENHRY, CDR2 SYGVKD, per germline. J was trimmed by 3 bases and V by 4 bases; bases with no gene match: 7. The chain's CDR3 is CAISAWDRDDYEQYF. The CDR3 DNA reads TGTGCCATCAGTGCATGGGACAGGGACGACTACGAGCAGTACTTC.

The gene calls are TRBV27 and TRBJ1-5, with a possible D match to TRBD1 (6 bases). V was trimmed by 2 bases and J by 2 bases, leaving 16 bases between them. The CDR3 has 17 amino acids. Germline CDR1 reads MNHEY; CDR2 reads SMNVEV (reference sequence). The chain's CDR3 is CASSLLGGASGNQPQHF. In nucleotides, the CDR3 is TGTGCCAGCAGTTTACTCGGGGGCGCTTCGGGCAATCAGCCCCAGCATTTT.

This chain connects TRBV29-1 to TRBJ2-1; 7 nucleotides align to TRBD2. The CDR3 covers 11 residues. V shed 5 bases and J 9 bases; nucleotides not matched to a gene: 4. Germline CDR1 is SQVTM and CDR2 is ANQGSEA. CDR3 DNA: TGCAGCGTTAGCGGGGTGACTGAGCAGTTCTTC. Translation: CSVSGVTEQFF.

This clone came up a few times. J is TRBJ1-2 and V is TRBV11-2; the D gene is possibly TRBD1 (6 bases). CDR3 length: 15 amino acids. Trimming cost V 5 bases and J 4 bases, with 17 bases left between them. CDR1 SGHAT and CDR2 FQNNGV come from the germline V gene. The CDR3 loop reads CASSQDTQQGYGYTF. CDR3 nucleotides: TGTGCCAGCAGCCAAGATACCCAACAGGGCTATGGCTACACCTTC.

Comment on this clone: Being one base from a much bigger clone, this may be a read error. The chain has TRBV5-4 and TRBJ2-1, with D unclear. CDR1 and CDR2 (germline): SGHNT, YYREEE (reference sequence). Trimming stripped 1 base from V and 5 bases from J, with 7 bases between. This CDR3 spans 13 amino acids. In nucleotides, the CDR3 is TGTGCCAGCAGCTTGCCCAGGAACAATGAGCAGTTCTTC. Translating it yields CASSLPRNNEQFF.